This T cell receptor beta chain derives from a study of cytomegalovirus exposure and HLA in healthy donors. Whole-study results and caveats: A later analysis found that most CMV-associated TCR beta chains appeared HLA-restricted.

60 Vbeta and 13 Jbeta primers were used in PCR. Assay: immunoSEQ multiplex PCR; the TCRdb copy retains only in-frame clones and omits some. The sample has about 180,000 clones; more than 60% are singletons. The CDR3 loop spans 15 amino acids. V shed 5 bases, J shed 4 bases, and the junction held 9 bases outside the gene matches. Germline lookup yields CDR1 SGHNT and CDR2 YENEEA. A remark on this clone: The antigen remains undetermined.

The V and J genes are TRBV11-3 and TRBJ1-1; 8 bases line up with TRBD1. The clonotype was recovered from a man aged 18 to 30 in good health and CMV-seronegative. Sequenced sample: PBMCs. CDR3 sequence: CASSPQGAQTTEAFF. DNA of the CDR3: TGTGCCAGCAGCCCCCAGGGGGCGCAGACCACTGAAGCTTTCTTT.